These T cell receptor beta chains were read from a single sample in a study of T cell repertoires in cytomegalovirus infection. TCRdb independently ran MiXCR on the reads; one entry per CDR3 protein. This table has tens of thousands of distinct CDR3 sequences, 3.5% to 4% appearing once. The sequenced sample consisted of PBMCs. The receptors here all came from a human donor in good health (CMV status not recorded). Some clones in this sample may be carry-over from other donors' samples. The CDR3 runs from the conserved cysteine through the conserved F or W. Each record gives: V gene, clone size, D gene, J gene, CDR3 protein, CDR3 DNA. A D gene is named only where the DNA matches it firmly. Rows may omit the clone size; those that give it use once, few, many or a size class.

v_call: TRBV19
clone_size: -
d_call: -
j_call: TRBJ2-5
cdr3_aa: CASSRGYPQQETQYF
cdr3_nt: TGTGCCAGTAGCCGGGGGTACCCTCAGCAAGAGACCCAGTACTTC

v_call: TRBV7-2
clone_size: many
d_call: TRBD1
j_call: TRBJ2-1
cdr3_aa: CASSRDRFSYNEQFF
cdr3_nt: TGTGCCAGCAGCAGGGACAGGTTTTCCTACAATGAGCAGTTCTTC

v_call: TRBV7-8
clone_size: few
d_call: TRBD1
j_call: TRBJ1-2
cdr3_aa: CASSPRTGPWGYTF
cdr3_nt: TGTGCCAGCAGCCCGCGGACAGGGCCGTGGGGCTACACCTTC

v_call: TRBV6-6
clone_size: -
d_call: TRBD1
j_call: TRBJ2-3
cdr3_aa: CASRPGQHTDTQYF
cdr3_nt: TGTGCCAGCCGTCCGGGACAGCACACAGATACGCAGTATTTT

v_call: TRBV7-2
clone_size: many
d_call: -
j_call: TRBJ1-6
cdr3_aa: CASSSGWSRSPLHF
cdr3_nt: TGTGCCAGCAGCTCAGGGTGGTCGAGGTCACCCCTCCACTTT

v_call: TRBV4-3
clone_size: many
d_call: -
j_call: TRBJ2-1
cdr3_aa: CASSQTFGSYNEQFF
cdr3_nt: TGCGCCAGCAGCCAGACCTTTGGCTCCTACAATGAGCAGTTCTTC

v_call: TRBV7-2
clone_size: many
d_call: -
j_call: TRBJ2-5
cdr3_aa: CASTGTLWETQYF
cdr3_nt: TGTGCCAGCACCGGCACACTGTGGGAGACCCAGTACTTC

v_call: TRBV28
clone_size: few
d_call: -
j_call: TRBJ2-3
cdr3_aa: CASSPWGGTDTQYF
cdr3_nt: TGTGCCAGCAGCCCCTGGGGGGGCACAGATACGCAGTATTTT

v_call: TRBV7-3
clone_size: many
d_call: -
j_call: TRBJ2-1
cdr3_aa: CASSRQGGNNEQFF
cdr3_nt: TGTGCCAGCAGTCGCCAGGGGGGAAACAATGAGCAGTTCTTC

v_call: TRBV11-2
clone_size: -
d_call: -
j_call: TRBJ1-1
cdr3_aa: CAGSFEVNTEAFF
cdr3_nt: TGTGCCGGCAGCTTCGAGGTGAACACTGAAGCTTTCTTT

v_call: TRBV7-6
clone_size: many
d_call: -
j_call: TRBJ2-3
cdr3_aa: CASSPGVFTDTQYF
cdr3_nt: TGTGCCAGCAGTCCAGGGGTTTTTACAGATACGCAGTATTTT

v_call: TRBV7-2
clone_size: many
d_call: -
j_call: TRBJ1-2
cdr3_aa: CASSPGQDYGYTF
cdr3_nt: TGTGCCAGCAGCCCCGGACAAGACTATGGCTACACCTTC

v_call: TRBV19
clone_size: many
d_call: TRBD1
j_call: TRBJ1-2
cdr3_aa: CASSARGGQGAPGYGYTF
cdr3_nt: TGTGCCAGTAGTGCCCGGGGTGGACAGGGGGCACCGGGCTATGGCTACACCTTC

v_call: TRBV7-8
clone_size: many
d_call: TRBD1
j_call: TRBJ2-2
cdr3_aa: CASSLNRGQAGELFF
cdr3_nt: TGTGCCAGCAGCCTGAACAGGGGGCAGGCCGGGGAGCTGTTTTTT

v_call: TRBV7-8
clone_size: many
d_call: -
j_call: TRBJ1-2
cdr3_aa: CASSLGQNYGYTF
cdr3_nt: TGTGCCAGCAGCTTAGGGCAGAACTATGGCTACACCTTC

v_call: TRBV19
clone_size: many
d_call: TRBD1
j_call: TRBJ1-1
cdr3_aa: CASTLNSAGGTEAFF
cdr3_nt: TGTGCCAGTACCCTAAACTCGGCAGGGGGCACTGAAGCTTTCTTT

v_call: TRBV7-9
clone_size: many
d_call: TRBD2
j_call: TRBJ2-1
cdr3_aa: CASSPRGLANTEQFF
cdr3_nt: TGTGCCAGCAGCCCTCGGGGACTAGCGAACACTGAGCAGTTCTTC

v_call: TRBV7-2
clone_size: few
d_call: TRBD1
j_call: TRBJ2-7
cdr3_aa: CASSHTGTGFYEQYF
cdr3_nt: TGTGCCAGCAGCCACACCGGGACAGGGTTCTACGAGCAGTACTTC

v_call: TRBV6-8
clone_size: many
d_call: -
j_call: TRBJ2-1
cdr3_aa: CASSFVLAGRNEQFF
cdr3_nt: TGTGCCAGCAGTTTCGTTCTGGCGGGACGCAATGAGCAGTTCTTC

v_call: TRBV3-1
clone_size: many
d_call: -
j_call: TRBJ2-7
cdr3_aa: CASSQGTGASSYEQYF
cdr3_nt: TGTGCCAGCAGCCAAGGAACGGGGGCCAGTTCCTACGAGCAGTACTTC

v_call: TRBV7-8
clone_size: many
d_call: -
j_call: TRBJ2-7
cdr3_aa: CASSLASSQTYEQYF
cdr3_nt: TGTGCCAGCAGCTTAGCGTCCAGTCAAACCTACGAGCAGTACTTC

v_call: TRBV28
clone_size: many
d_call: -
j_call: TRBJ1-5
cdr3_aa: CASSRQSINQPQHF
cdr3_nt: TGTGCCAGCAGTCGACAGTCGATAAATCAGCCCCAGCATTTT

v_call: TRBV6-6
clone_size: many
d_call: -
j_call: TRBJ1-1
cdr3_aa: CASTMNRAEAFF
cdr3_nt: TGTGCCAGCACCATGAATCGGGCTGAAGCTTTCTTT

v_call: TRBV6-1
clone_size: many
d_call: TRBD1
j_call: TRBJ2-7
cdr3_aa: CASSRTGQTYEQYF
cdr3_nt: TGTGCCAGCAGTAGGACAGGGCAGACCTACGAGCAGTACTTC

v_call: TRBV7-2
clone_size: many
d_call: -
j_call: TRBJ2-7
cdr3_aa: CASSVTWRTYEQYF
cdr3_nt: TGTGCCAGCAGCGTCACCTGGAGGACCTACGAGCAGTACTTC

v_call: TRBV4-2
clone_size: few
d_call: -
j_call: TRBJ2-7
cdr3_aa: CASSQIPGGPPYEQYF
cdr3_nt: TGTGCCAGCAGCCAAATCCCCGGGGGGCCCCCCTACGAGCAGTACTTC

v_call: TRBV4-1
clone_size: many
d_call: -
j_call: TRBJ2-1
cdr3_aa: CASSQNLPVGDEQFF
cdr3_nt: TGCGCCAGCAGCCAAAACCTACCGGTAGGCGATGAGCAGTTCTTC

v_call: TRBV7-6
clone_size: many
d_call: TRBD2
j_call: TRBJ2-1
cdr3_aa: CASRGLAGGNEQFF
cdr3_nt: TGTGCCAGCAGGGGACTAGCGGGAGGGAATGAGCAGTTCTTC

v_call: TRBV6-2/TRBV6-3
clone_size: many
d_call: -
j_call: TRBJ2-6
cdr3_aa: CASSYTASGANVLTF
cdr3_nt: TGTGCCAGCAGTTACACGGCCTCTGGGGCCAACGTCCTGACTTTC

v_call: TRBV20-1
clone_size: many
d_call: -
j_call: TRBJ2-1
cdr3_aa: CSARAPGESSYNEQFF
cdr3_nt: TGCAGTGCTAGAGCCCCGGGGGAAAGCTCCTACAATGAGCAGTTCTTC

v_call: TRBV7-8
clone_size: many
d_call: TRBD1
j_call: TRBJ1-4
cdr3_aa: CASSNNPGQANEKLFF
cdr3_nt: TGTGCCAGCAGCAACAACCCGGGACAGGCGAATGAAAAACTGTTTTTT

v_call: TRBV7-2
clone_size: many
d_call: TRBD2
j_call: TRBJ2-1
cdr3_aa: CASSPGLAGALGEQFF
cdr3_nt: TGTGCCAGCAGCCCGGGACTAGCGGGAGCGTTAGGTGAGCAGTTCTTC

v_call: TRBV5-1
clone_size: many
d_call: TRBD2
j_call: TRBJ2-1
cdr3_aa: CASSRTSGYNEQFF
cdr3_nt: TGCGCCAGCAGCCGGACTAGCGGGTACAATGAGCAGTTCTTC

v_call: TRBV7-2
clone_size: many
d_call: TRBD1
j_call: TRBJ1-1
cdr3_aa: CASSLDRVATEAFF
cdr3_nt: TGTGCCAGCAGCTTGGACAGGGTGGCCACTGAAGCTTTCTTT

v_call: TRBV7-3
clone_size: many
d_call: TRBD2
j_call: TRBJ2-4
cdr3_aa: CASSSGERELDIQYF
cdr3_nt: TGTGCCAGCAGCTCAGGAGAGCGGGAGTTAGACATTCAGTACTTC

v_call: TRBV19
clone_size: many
d_call: -
j_call: TRBJ1-5
cdr3_aa: CASSPGGWNQPQHF
cdr3_nt: TGTGCCAGTAGCCCGGGTGGTTGGAATCAGCCCCAGCATTTT

v_call: TRBV29-1
clone_size: many
d_call: TRBD2
j_call: TRBJ2-1
cdr3_aa: CSVEERGLAGLYEQFF
cdr3_nt: TGCAGCGTTGAAGAGAGAGGACTAGCGGGATTGTACGAGCAGTTCTTC

v_call: TRBV7-2
clone_size: many
d_call: -
j_call: TRBJ2-7
cdr3_aa: CASSQNRGYEQYF
cdr3_nt: TGTGCCAGCAGCCAAAACCGGGGCTACGAGCAGTACTTC

v_call: TRBV7-4
clone_size: many
d_call: -
j_call: TRBJ1-1
cdr3_aa: CASRSSRDGSTEAFF
cdr3_nt: TGTGCCAGCCGCTCAAGCAGGGATGGGAGTACTGAAGCTTTCTTT

v_call: TRBV11-2
clone_size: many
d_call: -
j_call: TRBJ1-6
cdr3_aa: CASSQIGQTLHF
cdr3_nt: TGTGCCAGCAGCCAGATCGGGCAAACCCTCCACTTT

v_call: TRBV11-3
clone_size: many
d_call: -
j_call: TRBJ2-2
cdr3_aa: CASSGRYTGELFF
cdr3_nt: TGTGCCAGCAGCGGCAGATACACCGGGGAGCTGTTTTTT

v_call: TRBV7-2
clone_size: many
d_call: -
j_call: TRBJ2-3
cdr3_aa: CATSAVGTTTDTQYF
cdr3_nt: TGTGCCACCAGTGCGGTCGGGACGACCACAGATACGCAGTATTTT

v_call: TRBV7-4
clone_size: many
d_call: -
j_call: TRBJ2-1
cdr3_aa: CASSLRDNEQFF
cdr3_nt: TGTGCCAGCAGCTTAAGGGATAATGAGCAGTTCTTC

v_call: TRBV7-2
clone_size: many
d_call: -
j_call: TRBJ2-5
cdr3_aa: CASSLGAQLGGGTQYF
cdr3_nt: TGTGCCAGCAGCTTAGGGGCCCAGCTAGGTGGTGGGACCCAGTACTTC

v_call: TRBV20-1
clone_size: many
d_call: -
j_call: TRBJ1-6
cdr3_aa: CSARTDYNSPLHF
cdr3_nt: TGCAGTGCTAGGACAGACTATAATTCACCCCTCCACTTT

v_call: TRBV6-5
clone_size: many
d_call: -
j_call: TRBJ2-5
cdr3_aa: CASSYSMGRGHETQYF
cdr3_nt: TGTGCCAGCAGTTACTCGATGGGGCGGGGGCACGAGACCCAGTACTTC

v_call: TRBV5-1
clone_size: many
d_call: TRBD2
j_call: TRBJ2-1
cdr3_aa: CASSLASASGRPSYYNEQFF
cdr3_nt: TGCGCCAGCAGCTTGGCCAGTGCTAGCGGGAGACCCTCATACTACAATGAGCAGTTCTTC

v_call: TRBV7-8
clone_size: many
d_call: -
j_call: TRBJ2-3
cdr3_aa: CASSLGIGSGYTDTQYF
cdr3_nt: TGTGCCAGCAGCTTAGGAATAGGCAGCGGTTACACAGATACGCAGTATTTT

v_call: TRBV23-1
clone_size: many
d_call: -
j_call: TRBJ1-2
cdr3_aa: CASSLTDISRRYGYTF
cdr3_nt: TGCGCCAGCAGTCTTACGGACATCTCTAGGCGCTATGGCTACACCTTC

v_call: TRBV7-6
clone_size: medium-sized
d_call: -
j_call: TRBJ2-7
cdr3_aa: CASSPGRIYEQYF
cdr3_nt: TGTGCCAGCAGCCCGGGGAGGATTTACGAGCAGTACTTC

v_call: TRBV7-2
clone_size: many
d_call: TRBD2
j_call: TRBJ2-3
cdr3_aa: CASSLFGGGTDTQYF
cdr3_nt: TGTGCCAGCAGCTTATTTGGCGGGGGTACAGATACGCAGTATTTT

v_call: TRBV20-1
clone_size: many
d_call: TRBD2
j_call: TRBJ2-3
cdr3_aa: CSATIGLAGTADTQYF
cdr3_nt: TGCAGTGCCACGATAGGACTAGCGGGGACCGCAGATACGCAGTATTTT

v_call: TRBV6-2/TRBV6-3
clone_size: many
d_call: -
j_call: TRBJ1-5
cdr3_aa: CASSYEEEHQPQHF
cdr3_nt: TGTGCCAGCAGTTACGAGGAGGAGCATCAGCCCCAGCATTTT